These 16 T cell receptor beta chains were sequenced from one sample in a study of cytomegalovirus exposure and HLA in healthy donors. The PCR made use of 60 Vbeta and 13 Jbeta primers. Clones were sequenced by immunoSEQ multiplex PCR, and TCRdb holds only the in-frame ones, with some missing. The table includes over 100,000 clones, under 10% detected once. Sequenced: PBMCs. The receptor source for this set is a woman aged 40 to 50 in good health and CMV-seropositive.

Only a few counts were recorded for this clone. The rearrangement joins TRBV9 to TRBJ2-3; 7 nucleotides match TRBD2. Germline values: CDR1 SGDLS, CDR2 YYNGEE. The CDR3 totals 16 residues. V lost 0 bases and J lost 2; bases outside the gene matches: 6. The CDR3 is CASSVEGGGVTDTQYF. CDR3 DNA sequence: TGTGCCAGCAGCGTAGAGGGCGGGGGTGTCACAGATACGCAGTATTTT.

The chain joins TRBV6-5 to TRBJ1-1, with 8 positions matching TRBD1. The ends lost 6 bases at V and 4 bases at J; junction bases unmatched: 10. The CDR3 is 15 amino acids. Germline V gene lookup returns CDR1 MNHEY and CDR2 SVGAGI. The CDR3 coding sequence is TGTGCCAGCAGGATAGGACAGGGCTCGGGCACTGAAGCTTTCTTT. This sequence encodes CASRIGQGSGTEAFF.

This clone was seen only a few times. This chain joins TRBV15 and TRBJ2-6; TRBD1 agrees at 9 bases. Germline V gene data show CDR1 as LNHNV and CDR2 as YYDKDF (reference sequence). This CDR3 is 18 amino acids long. Losses at the gene ends were 7 bases for V and 0 bases for J; bases not matched to a gene: 10. In DNA, the CDR3 is TGTGCCACCAATACGTTAGGACAGGGGATCTCTGGGGCCAACGTCCTGACTTTC. This gives the protein CATNTLGQGISGANVLTF. The complete variable domain, with remaining parts taken from reference TRBV15 and TRBJ2-6, reads DAMVIQNPRYQVTQFGKPVTLSCSQTLNHNVMYWYQQKSSQAPKLLFHYYDKDFNNEADTPDNFQSRRPNTSFCFLDIRSPGLGDTAMYLCATNTLGQGISGANVLTFGAGSRLTVL.

This chain links TRBV2 with TRBJ2-6; TRBD1 might be the D (6 bases). CDR1 is SNHLY, CDR2 FYNNEI, per germline. The CDR3 consists of 17 residues. V lost 6 bases, J lost 3 bases, and 18 bases lay in between. CDR3 amino acids: CASSRGAGVYGANVLTF. CDR3 nucleotide sequence: TGTGCCAGCAGCCGAGGGGCAGGGGTGTATGGGGCCAACGTCCTGACTTTC. The complete variable domain, with remaining parts taken from reference TRBV2 and TRBJ2-6, reads EPEVTQTPSHQVTQMGQEVILRCVPISNHLYFYWYRQILGQKVEFLVSFYNNEISEKSEIFDDQFSVERPDGSNFTLKIRSTKLEDSAMYFCASSRGAGVYGANVLTFGAGSRLTVL.

This sequence joins TRBV5-1 and TRBJ2-2; a weak D match, TRBD1 (5 bases). Between the trimmed V and J ends, which lost 5 bases and 4 bases, there was a span of 15 bases. Per germline, CDR1 SGHRS and CDR2 YFSETQ. The CDR3 spans 15 residues. CDR3 sequence (DNA): TGCGCCAGCAGGGCAGCAGGGTCGGTCACCGGGGAGCTGTTTTTT. Protein product: CASRAAGSVTGELFF.

Only a few counts were recorded for this clone. The CDR3 DNA reads as TGTGCCAGCAGTTGGGCTCCGGGACAGGGCGGCAATCAGCCCCAGCATTTT. Protein sequence: CASSWAPGQGGNQPQHF. The V and J genes are TRBV2 and TRBJ1-5; 9 positions match TRBD1. J gave up 2 bases and V 5 bases, and 10 bases lay outside the gene matches. The CDR3 is 17 amino acids. The V gene's germline CDR1 is SNHLY and CDR2 FYNNEI.

V gene TRBV5-1 combines with J gene TRBJ2-1; 9 nucleotides line up with TRBD2. Germline CDR1 SGHRS, CDR2 YFSETQ. V trimming: 0 bases; J trimming: 5 bases; junction bases outside the gene matches: 3. This CDR3 has 15 amino acids. The CDR3 sequence: CASSLVSGGNNEQFF. In DNA form, the CDR3 reads TGCGCCAGCAGCTTGGTTAGCGGGGGAAACAATGAGCAGTTCTTC.

The genes are TRBV5-4 and TRBJ1-1, with 8 nucleotides matching TRBD1. This CDR3 comprises 14 residues. V lost 4 bases, J lost 6 bases, and 8 bases stayed unmatched. Per the germline V gene, CDR1 is SGHNT and CDR2 is YYREEE (reference sequence). CDR3 coding DNA: TGTGCCAGCAGCCTGCAGGGGGCGTTGCCTGAAGCTTTCTTT. Amino acids: CASSLQGALPEAFF. The full variable domain, completed using reference TRBV5-4 and TRBJ1-1, is ETGVTQSPTHLIKTRGQQVTLRCSSQSGHNTVSWYQQALGQGPQFIFQYYREEENGRGNFPPRFSGLQFPNYSSELNVNALELDDSALYLCASSLQGALPEAFFGQGTRLTVV.

This clone was counted between two and nine times. The chain uses TRBV7-6 and TRBJ2-1; D may be TRBD2 (5 bases). CDR1 SGHVS and CDR2 FNYEAQ come from the germline V gene. Between the trimmed V and J ends, which lost 5 bases and 3 bases, there was a span of 14 bases. CDR3 size: 15 residues. CDR3: CASSHPGVNYNEQFF. Here the CDR3 DNA reads TGTGCCAGCAGCCATCCCGGGGTCAACTACAATGAGCAGTTCTTC.

In its sample, this clone was seen a few times. The V call is TRBV5-4, the J call TRBJ1-1; 9 nucleotides line up with TRBD1. The CDR3 loop spans 13 amino acids. The germline CDR1 and CDR2 sequences are SGHNT and YYREEE (reference sequence). The trim removed 0 bases at V and 8 bases at J, leaving 2 bases unmatched. The chain's CDR3 is CASSLGGTGEAFF. The CDR3, as DNA: TGTGCCAGCAGCTTGGGTGGGACAGGGGAAGCTTTCTTT.

The chain has TRBV5-4 and TRBJ1-6, with 8 bases fitting TRBD1. The CDR3 loop spans 17 amino acids. Trimming removed 0 bases from V and 9 bases from J; junction bases left unmatched: 11. CDR1 and CDR2 (germline): SGHNT, YYREEE (reference sequence). The CDR3 protein is CASSLGVDRGVSSPLHF. CDR3 sequence (DNA): TGTGCCAGCAGCTTGGGGGTCGACAGGGGTGTTAGTTCACCCCTCCACTTT.

V usage is TRBV7-3 and J usage is TRBJ2-5; 7 nucleotides agree with TRBD2. This CDR3 region has 15 residues. V shed 0 bases and J 5 bases; nucleotides not matched to a gene: 6. Germline-derived CDR1 and CDR2 are SGHTA and FQGTGA. CDR3 in amino acids: CASSLTRGSGETQYF. The CDR3 DNA reads as TGTGCCAGCAGCTTAACGCGGGGGTCGGGGGAGACCCAGTACTTC. The full variable domain, completed using reference TRBV7-3 and TRBJ2-5, is GAGVSQTPSNKVTEKGKYVELRCDPISGHTALYWYRQSLGQGPEFLIYFQGTGAADDSGLPNDRFFAVRPEGSVSTLKIQRTERGDSAVYLCASSLTRGSGETQYFGPGTRLLVL.

The sample holds a few counts of this clone. The chain couples TRBV6-5 to TRBJ1-5, with 10 bases lining up with TRBD1. CDR3 length equals 15 residues. Losses at the gene ends were 6 bases for V and 5 bases for J; bases not matched to a gene: 7. Germline V gene data show CDR1 as MNHEY and CDR2 as SVGAGI. The CDR3: CASSPRGQGHQPQHF. For the CDR3, the DNA is TGTGCCAGCAGCCCAAGGGGACAGGGGCATCAGCCCCAGCATTTT.

Only a few counts were recorded for this clone. The CDR3 spells CASSSDRVAFF. CDR3 bases: TGTGCCAGCAGCTCGGACAGGGTAGCTTTCTTT. The genes are TRBV2 and TRBJ1-1, with 8 bases matching TRBD1. Germline V gene lookup returns CDR1 SNHLY and CDR2 FYNNEI. V was clipped by 6 bases and J by 10 bases; unmatched bases: 4. The CDR3 is 11 amino acids.

The CDR3 DNA sequence: TGTGCCAGCAGCTGGGGGGGCGGAGGTGGGTTCGGGGAGCAGTTCTTC. Its translation is CASSWGGGGGFGEQFF. The chain employs TRBV5-6 and TRBJ2-1, with a tentative D call TRBD2 (7 bases). V lost 3 bases to trimming and J lost 10 bases, with 23 bases between them. In germline, CDR1 is SGHDT, CDR2 YYEEEE. The CDR3 has 16 amino acids.

The J gene is TRBJ2-1, the V gene TRBV19, with TRBD2 as a possible D gene (8 bases). There are 16 residues in the CDR3. Germline values: CDR1 LNHDA, CDR2 SQIVND (reference sequence). The V gene lost 10 bases and the J gene lost 0 bases, with 19 bases spanning the gap. CDR3 amino acids: CATRQGREGSYNEQFF. The CDR3 nucleotides are TGTGCCACACGACAGGGCCGGGAGGGCTCCTACAATGAGCAGTTCTTC. Full variable domain (rest looked up from reference TRBV19 and TRBJ2-1): DGGITQSPKYLFRKEGQNVTLSCEQNLNHDAMYWYRQDPGQGLRLIYYSQIVNDFQKGDIAEGYSVSREKKESFPLTVTSAQKNPTAFYLCATRQGREGSYNEQFFGPGTRLTVL.